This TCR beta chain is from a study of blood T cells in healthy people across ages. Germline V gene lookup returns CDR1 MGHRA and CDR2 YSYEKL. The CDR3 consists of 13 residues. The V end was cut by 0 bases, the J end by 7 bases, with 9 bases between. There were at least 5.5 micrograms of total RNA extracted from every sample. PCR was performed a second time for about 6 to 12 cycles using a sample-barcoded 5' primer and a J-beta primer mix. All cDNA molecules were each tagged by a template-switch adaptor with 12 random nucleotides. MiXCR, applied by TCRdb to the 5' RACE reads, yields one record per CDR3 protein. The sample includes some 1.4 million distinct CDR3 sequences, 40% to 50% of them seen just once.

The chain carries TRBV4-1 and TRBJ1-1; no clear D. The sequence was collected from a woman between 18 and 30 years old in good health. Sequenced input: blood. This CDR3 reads CASSQDGKGEAFF. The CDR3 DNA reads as TGCGCCAGCAGCCAAGATGGGAAGGGTGAAGCTTTCTTT.